This TCR beta chain was captured by sequencing in a study of shared clonotypes between healthy human individuals. Remarks on this clone: What it binds is not known.

Notes on the study in general: Exclusively blood specimens were collected; tissue repertoires likely differ.

CDR3 length: 15 residues. CDR1 and CDR2 (germline): SEHNR, FQNEAQ (reference sequence). J gave up 5 bases and V 5 bases, and 4 bases lay outside the gene matches. Memory CD4+ cells were the fraction left after CD45RA+ naive selection. Only in-frame clones appear in the TCRdb table, and some are missing; sequencing was by immunoSEQ multiplex PCR. This table holds hundreds of thousands of clones, about 96% found once. The V gene is TRBV7-9, the J gene TRBJ2-1; TRBD2 aligns across 12 bases. The sequenced material came from naive CD4+ T cells sorted from blood. Subset specified: CD45RA+ positively selected. The sequence was collected from a woman younger than 45 in good health. In DNA, the CDR3 is TGTGCCAGCAGCAGGACTAGCGGGAATAACAATGAGCAGTTCTTC. This sequence encodes CASSRTSGNNNEQFF.